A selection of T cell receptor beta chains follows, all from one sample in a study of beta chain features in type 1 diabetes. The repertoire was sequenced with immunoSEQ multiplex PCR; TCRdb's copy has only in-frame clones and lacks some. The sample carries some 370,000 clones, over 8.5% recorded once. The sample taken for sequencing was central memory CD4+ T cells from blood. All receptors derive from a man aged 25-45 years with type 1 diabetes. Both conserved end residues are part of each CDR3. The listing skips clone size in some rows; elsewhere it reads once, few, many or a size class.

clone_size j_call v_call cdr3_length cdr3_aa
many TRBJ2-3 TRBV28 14 CASSSSGRGDTQYF
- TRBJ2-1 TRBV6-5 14 CASMVGSSYNEQFF
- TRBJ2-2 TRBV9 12 CASSVGIGELFF
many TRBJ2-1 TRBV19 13 CASSPELNNEQFF
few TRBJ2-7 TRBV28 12 CASSLPGNEQYF
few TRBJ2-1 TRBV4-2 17 CASSYVPLAGDGNEQFF
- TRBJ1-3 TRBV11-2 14 CASSLGGSGNTIYF
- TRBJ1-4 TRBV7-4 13 CASSLYKNEKLFF
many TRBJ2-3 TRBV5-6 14 CASSLGDSTDTQYF
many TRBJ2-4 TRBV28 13 CASRPGTVNIQYF
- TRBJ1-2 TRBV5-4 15 CASSSTGTGNYGYTF
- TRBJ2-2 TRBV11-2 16 CASSPRTGVRDGELFF
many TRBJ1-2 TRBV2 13 CASSEQGSWGYTF
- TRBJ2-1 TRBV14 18 CASSLPAGGSRVYNEQFF
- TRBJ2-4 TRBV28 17 CASSSHRQGRPSDIQYF
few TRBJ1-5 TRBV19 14 CATRDSYSNQPQHF
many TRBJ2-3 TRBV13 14 CASSLTSYTDTQYF
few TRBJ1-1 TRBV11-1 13 CASSQFEGAEAFF
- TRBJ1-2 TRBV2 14 CASRIGTATYGYTF
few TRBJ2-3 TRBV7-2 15 CASSLGGPGTDTQYF
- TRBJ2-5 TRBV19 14 CATSTGQTQETQYF
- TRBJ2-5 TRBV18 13 CASSPGIQETQYF
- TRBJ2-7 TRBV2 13 CASGTTRSYEQYF
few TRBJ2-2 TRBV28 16 CASRTYPTFGTGELFF
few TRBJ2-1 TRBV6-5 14 CATGGTSGYNEQFF
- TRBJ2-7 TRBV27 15 CASSLILAGAKEQYF
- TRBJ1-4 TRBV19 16 CASSTPFAGGLEKLFF
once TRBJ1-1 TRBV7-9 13 CASSLYESTEAFF
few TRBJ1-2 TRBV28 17 CASSLGGQGGTIYGYTF
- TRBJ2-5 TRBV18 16 CASSPAGQGAGKTQYF
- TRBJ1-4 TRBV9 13 CASSPGPGKKLFF